The 6 T cell receptor beta chains presented below share a single source sample, sequenced in a study of response to subunit inactivated influenza vaccine. In TCRdb, the RT-PCR reads were re-called with MiXCR into one record per CDR3 protein. The sample holds around 520,000 distinct CDR3 sequences; 12% are singletons and the top ten take more than 8.5%. The starting material was PBMCs from blood, obtained on the day of vaccination. These TCRs come from a man aged 45-60 years who received an inactivated influenza vaccine.

The table lists this clonotype with many counts. This sequence joins TRBV10-3 and TRBJ1-5; D gene uncertain. The V gene's germline CDR1 is ENHRY and CDR2 SYGVKD. V was pared by 0 bases and J by 7 bases, with 10 bases between. The CDR3 is 14 residues long. DNA for the CDR3: TGTGCCATCAGTGAGTCCTCCGTTGTACAGCCCCAGCATTTT. Its translation: CAISESSVVQPQHF.

The table lists this clonotype with many counts. The chain is built from TRBV24-1 and TRBJ2-1, with TRBD1 identical over 7 bases. Germline assignment: CDR1 KGHDR and CDR2 SFDVKD. V shed 5 bases and J 0 bases; nucleotides not matched to a gene: 6. CDR3 length: 16 residues. The CDR3 protein is CATSGDRASSYNEQFF. The CDR3 nucleotides read TGTGCCACCAGTGGTGACAGGGCAAGCTCCTACAATGAGCAGTTCTTC.

The chain employs TRBV12-3 or TRBV12-4 and TRBJ2-5, with a weak D call TRBD2 (5 bases). The germline V and J ends were trimmed by 6 bases and 5 bases, with 13 bases remaining between them. The CDR3 has 13 residues. CDR3 residues: CASSRTRRETQYF. The CDR3 bases are TGTGCCAGCAGCCGGACTCGTCGGGAGACCCAGTACTTC.

This clonotype was counted a few times. This chain links TRBV5-1 with TRBJ2-3, with TRBD2 identical over 9 bases. This CDR3 spans 15 amino acids. The germline V gene has CDR1 SGHRS and CDR2 YFSETQ. The junction had 5 bases not matched to a gene; V was cut back by 2 bases and J by 4 bases. The CDR3 reads CASSFLRGGPDTQYF. CDR3 bases: TGCGCCAGCAGCTTTCTGCGGGGGGGCCCAGATACGCAGTATTTT.

The genes are TRBV29-1 and TRBJ2-3, with 14 bases that match TRBD2. Germline CDR1 is SQVTM and CDR2 is ANQGSEA. V shed 1 base, J shed 4 bases, and the junction held 7 bases outside the gene matches. This CDR3 is built from 17 residues. The CDR3 nucleotides read TGCAGCGTTGAAGGGATGACTAGCGGGAGGGCCGCAGATACGCAGTATTTT. Encoded protein: CSVEGMTSGRAADTQYF.

Many counts were recorded for this clonotype. This rearrangement joins TRBV12-3 or TRBV12-4 to TRBJ2-5; TRBD1 is a possible D gene (6 bases). CDR3 size: 15 residues. Deletions cut 0 bases from V and 1 base from J, with 9 bases between. The CDR3 region has the DNA TGTGCCAGCAGTTTAGCGGGGGCGTCCCAAGAGACCCAGTACTTC. Protein product: CASSLAGASQETQYF.